One and the same sample provided the 24 T cell receptor beta chains below, sequenced in a study of T cell repertoires in cytomegalovirus infection. TCRdb processed the reads anew with MiXCR; each CDR3 protein has one entry. The sample records approximately 500,000 distinct CDR3 sequences, 26% being singletons. What was sequenced was PBMCs. These receptors originate from a human donor in good health (CMV status not recorded). Some clones in this sample may be carry-over from other donors' samples.

V and J are TRBV14 and TRBJ2-3; TRBD2 aligns across 13 bases. V lost 4 bases to trimming and J lost 8 bases; unmatched junction nucleotides: 3. CDR1 and CDR2 (germline): SGHDN, FVKESK. This CDR3 is 14 amino acids long. CDR3 protein: CASSPGLAGPTQYF. The CDR3 nucleotides read TGTGCCAGCAGCCCGGGACTAGCGGGACCTACGCAGTATTTT.

The chain recombines TRBV6-5 with TRBJ1-2; no reliable D call. Germline CDR1 MNHEY, CDR2 SVGAGI. This CDR3 has 13 residues. The V end lost 8 bases, the J end lost 3 bases, and 13 bases lay between the germline ends. The DNA for the CDR3 is TGTGCCAGCTTCTCCAGACGGGACTATGGCTACACCTTC. Its protein product is CASFSRRDYGYTF.

In this sample, this clonotype turned up a few times. J is TRBJ1-2 and V is TRBV7-2; TRBD1 aligns across 8 bases. The CDR3 is 14 residues long. CDR1 and CDR2 from the germline V gene are SGHTA and FQGNSA. After removal of 5 bases from V and 5 bases from J, the junction contained 7 bases not matched to a gene. CDR3 loop: CASSPAGGFYGYTF. DNA of the CDR3: TGTGCCAGCAGCCCGGCAGGGGGCTTTTATGGCTACACCTTC.

The V call is TRBV12-3 or TRBV12-4, the J call TRBJ1-3; D is unresolved. The V gene lost 5 bases and the J gene lost 2 bases, with 10 bases spanning the gap. The CDR3 loop spans 14 amino acids. CDR3 loop: CASSLSGPGNTIYF. In nucleotides, the CDR3 is TGTGCCAGCAGTCTATCCGGACCTGGAAACACCATATATTTT.

This clonotype was seen at least ten times. As DNA, the CDR3 is TGTGCCAGCAGCAAGAATCGTCGGGGGCCGGGCTACACCTTC. Translation gives CASSKNRRGPGYTF. This chain links TRBV7-8 with TRBJ1-2, with a weak D call TRBD1 (6 bases). The germline V gene encodes CDR1 SGHVS and CDR2 FQNEAQ. V shed 5 bases and J shed 8 bases, with 18 bases lying between them. This CDR3 comprises 14 residues. The whole variable domain, filled in from reference TRBV7-8 and TRBJ1-2, reads GAGVSQSPRYKVAKRGQDVALRCDPISGHVSLFWYQQALGQGPEFLTYFQNEAQLDKSGLPSDRFFAERPEGSVSTLKIQRTQQEDSAVYLCASSKNRRGPGYTFGSGTRLTVV.

This clonotype has a handful of counts. This rearrangement joins TRBV12-3 or TRBV12-4 to TRBJ1-3, with D unresolved. The CDR3 contains 14 residues. Trimming cost V 3 bases and J 0 bases, with 6 bases left between them. The CDR3: CASSLRVSGNTIYF. CDR3 in DNA: TGTGCCAGCAGTTTGAGGGTCTCTGGAAACACCATATATTTT.

The chain uses TRBV7-2 and TRBJ2-1; 10 nucleotides align to TRBD2. V shed 1 base and J 9 bases; nucleotides not matched to a gene: 9. The CDR3 is 16 amino acids. Germline-derived CDR1 and CDR2 are SGHTA and FQGNSA. DNA of the CDR3: TGTGCCAGCAGCTTAGGGAGCGGGAGGGCCAAGGGTGAGCAGTTCTTC. Protein: CASSLGSGRAKGEQFF. Full variable domain (outside the CDR3, taken from reference TRBV7-2 and TRBJ2-1): GAGVSQSPSNKVTEKGKDVELRCDPISGHTALYWYRQSLGQGLEFLIYFQGNSAPDKSGLPSDRFSAERTGGSVSTLTIQRTQQEDSAVYLCASSLGSGRAKGEQFFGPGTRLTVL.

This clonotype has at least ten counts. This chain connects TRBV10-3 to TRBJ1-3; D is uncertain. The CDR3 is 13 residues long. The V end was cut by 9 bases, the J end by 8 bases, with 17 bases between. Germline-derived CDR1 and CDR2 are ENHRY and SYGVKD. As DNA, the CDR3 is TGTGCCATTGAGGACGGGCCCGGGGACACCATATATTTT. It translates to CAIEDGPGDTIYF.

The chain is built from TRBV6-2 or TRBV6-3 and TRBJ2-4; D possibly corresponds to TRBD2 (6 bases). V was trimmed by 2 bases and J by 3 bases, leaving 8 bases between them. The CDR3 spans 14 residues. The germline CDR1 and CDR2 sequences are MNHEY and SVGEGT. CDR3 amino acids: CASSYGGSKNIQYF. As DNA, the CDR3 is TGTGCCAGCAGTTACGGGGGGAGCAAAAACATTCAGTACTTC.

This clonotype was seen many times. This chain connects TRBV7-2 to TRBJ1-5, with D tentatively TRBD1 (6 bases). Germline V gene sequence: CDR1 SGHTA, CDR2 FQGNSA. Between the trimmed V and J ends, which lost 4 bases and 6 bases, there was a span of 10 bases. CDR3 length: 13 residues. CDR3 residues: CASSSRGGQPQHF. DNA of the CDR3: TGTGCCAGCAGCTCCCGAGGGGGTCAGCCCCAGCATTTT. Looking up the rest from reference TRBV7-2 and TRBJ1-5 gives the full variable domain: GAGVSQSPSNKVTEKGKDVELRCDPISGHTALYWYRQSLGQGLEFLIYFQGNSAPDKSGLPSDRFSAERTGGSVSTLTIQRTQQEDSAVYLCASSSRGGQPQHFGDGTRLSIL.

This clonotype was counted between two and nine times. The chain carries TRBV11-2 and TRBJ1-2, with D perhaps matching TRBD1 (6 bases). Germline CDR1 reads SGHAT; CDR2 reads FQNNGV. The CDR3 sequence is 14 residues long. The V gene lost 4 bases and the J gene lost 4 bases, with 13 bases spanning the gap. CDR3: CASSSYRDPYGYTF. CDR3 sequence (DNA): TGTGCCAGCAGCTCCTACAGGGATCCCTATGGCTACACCTTC.

The sample holds a few counts of this clonotype. CDR3 protein: CASSAQAGNTGELFF. The CDR3, as DNA: TGTGCCAGCAGTGCACAAGCGGGGAACACCGGGGAGCTGTTTTTT. This chain joins TRBV2 and TRBJ2-2; tentative D call: TRBD2 (6 bases). The CDR3 runs 15 residues. Deletions cut 4 bases from V and 1 base from J, with 10 bases between. In germline, CDR1 is SNHLY, CDR2 FYNNEI.

This clonotype was observed many times. This rearrangement joins TRBV7-8 to TRBJ2-4; D possibly corresponds to TRBD2 (7 bases). The V gene's germline CDR1 is SGHVS and CDR2 FQNEAQ. This CDR3 contains 16 residues. Between the trimmed V and J ends, which lost 2 bases and 5 bases, there was a span of 16 bases. The CDR3 here is CASSLRREKGENIQYF. The CDR3 region has the DNA TGTGCCAGCAGCTTACGGCGGGAGAAGGGGGAAAACATTCAGTACTTC.

This clonotype showed up just a few times. The chain couples TRBV25-1 to TRBJ2-5; D is ambiguous. The CDR3 has 14 amino acids. Deletions cut 8 bases from V and 4 bases from J, with 17 bases between. CDR1 and CDR2 from the germline V gene are MGHDK and SYGVNS. CDR3 in DNA: TGTGCCAGCTCACCATCAGGCGATCGAGAGACCCAGTACTTC. Translated: CASSPSGDRETQYF.

The chain combines TRBV12-3 or TRBV12-4 with TRBJ1-2, with D uncertain. This CDR3 has 13 amino acids. The V end was cut by 7 bases, the J end by 5 bases, with 14 bases between. CDR3 DNA: TGTGCCAGCACCCTTCGGGCAGCATATGGCTACACCTTC. This gives the protein CASTLRAAYGYTF.

The V call is TRBV7-9, the J call TRBJ2-5; D is ambiguous. CDR3 length: 15 residues. Germline-derived CDR1 and CDR2 are SEHNR and FQNEAQ (reference sequence). With 0 bases removed from V and 1 base from J, the gap between germline ends came to 9 bases. The CDR3 sequence is CASSLATVIQETQYF. The CDR3 DNA sequence: TGTGCCAGCAGCTTAGCAACAGTGATCCAAGAGACCCAGTACTTC.

The chain carries TRBV7-9 and TRBJ2-7, with 8 positions matching TRBD2. The CDR3 sequence is 15 residues long. V lost 4 bases and J lost 5; bases outside the gene matches: 10. Germline V CDR1 and CDR2: SEHNR, FQNEAQ (reference sequence). CDR3 amino acids: CASSSHPGLEDEQYF. The CDR3 nucleotides read TGTGCCAGCAGCTCCCATCCGGGACTAGAGGACGAGCAGTACTTC.

V is TRBV25-1 and J is TRBJ2-7, with 9 bases fitting TRBD2. Per germline, CDR1 MGHDK and CDR2 SYGVNS. Losses at the gene ends were 3 bases for V and 0 bases for J; bases not matched to a gene: 6. The CDR3 has 16 residues. As DNA, the CDR3 is TGTGCCAGCAGTGAGCCGACTAGCGGCAGCTCCTACGAGCAGTACTTC. Translated, it gives CASSEPTSGSSYEQYF.

The rearrangement links TRBV6-1 to TRBJ2-3; D is possibly TRBD2 (5 bases). The CDR3 is 14 residues long. In germline, CDR1 is MNHNS, CDR2 SASEGT. The V and J ends lost 5 bases and 2 bases respectively, with 11 bases between them. The CDR3 DNA is TGTGCCAGCAGTTTGGTGCTAGCCACAGATACGCAGTATTTT. Its protein is CASSLVLATDTQYF.

The V call is TRBV28, the J call TRBJ2-7, with D perhaps matching TRBD2 (6 bases). Germline assignment: CDR1 MDHEN and CDR2 SYDVKM. The CDR3 consists of 13 residues. Trimming removed 5 bases at V and 4 bases at J, with 12 bases between. CDR3 sequence reads: CASSGAGRYEQYV. The DNA of the CDR3 is TGTGCCAGCAGTGGGGCGGGACGTTACGAGCAGTACGTC.

This chain links TRBV9 with TRBJ2-1; 7 bases map to TRBD2. V shed 0 bases, J shed 10 bases, and the junction held 19 bases outside the gene matches. CDR3 length: 18 amino acids. The germline V gene encodes CDR1 SGDLS and CDR2 YYNGEE. The CDR3 region has the DNA TGTGCCAGCAGCGTAGACCCCTCGGCGGGAGTAACGGTTCACGAGCAGTTCTTC. Protein: CASSVDPSAGVTVHEQFF.

The chain carries TRBV27 and TRBJ2-5; 11 positions match TRBD1. This CDR3 is built from 13 residues. V lost 6 bases, J lost 4 bases, and 1 base stayed unmatched. From germline, CDR1 is MNHEY and CDR2 SMNVEV (reference sequence). CDR3 amino acids: CASRGQGGETQYF. The CDR3, as DNA: TGTGCCAGCAGGGGACAGGGGGGAGAGACCCAGTACTTC.

This clonotype was picked up many times. The chain uses TRBV7-2 and TRBJ2-3; no firm D call. Trimming left V 2 bases short and J 1 base short, with 13 bases between. CDR1 and CDR2 from the germline V gene are SGHTA and FQGNSA. This CDR3 comprises 16 residues. This CDR3 is CASSLYDQIGTDTQYF. The CDR3 nucleotides are TGTGCCAGCAGCTTATATGATCAAATAGGCACAGATACGCAGTATTTT.

This sequence joins TRBV20-1 and TRBJ2-3; D is uncertain. The CDR3 loop spans 12 amino acids. Germline V CDR1 and CDR2: DFQATT, SNEGSKA (reference sequence). Trimming removed 7 bases from V and 2 bases from J, with 10 bases in between. The CDR3 protein is CSVVSITDTQYF. As DNA, the CDR3 is TGCAGTGTAGTCAGCATCACAGATACGCAGTATTTT.